This T cell receptor (beta chain) was sequenced in a study of blood T cell repertoires in COVID-19 (TCRdb year 2020). In terms of the full investigation: The collaborator samples originated in the United States, Italy and Spain and spanned the acute and convalescent phases of COVID-19. Where HLA class I and class II types were available, the types were taken from metadata supplied by the sample provider, not from assay-based typing. The dataset comprised deeply sampled blood TCRbeta repertoires from subjects exposed to, actively infected with, or recovered from COVID-19. The samples were drawn from two sources: the first 160 participants of the ongoing ImmuneRACE study, and fewer than 1,500 subjects contributed by 6 global collaborators. The prospective study material was composed of cDNA or gDNA derived from T cells, B-cell-depleted T cells, or PBMCs. The repertoires were released in a freely available public database meant as a resource for research on the immune response to SARS-CoV-2. A de-identified subject ID, COVID-19 status, age in years and sex were almost always included in the sample metadata.

Another Seattle source contributed samples from volunteer blood donors who had recovered from COVID-19. The collaborating institutions used their own protocols to collect whole blood in K2EDTA tubes. For TCRbeta analysis, collaborators shipped samples in one of three forms: frozen whole blood, isolated PBMCs, or DNA extracted from either of those sample types. TCRbeta CDR3 regions were amplified from genomic DNA using the immunoSEQ Assay, a bias-controlled multiplex PCR. The source study handled its data this way. The number of nucleated cells in each sample was estimated from the amplification of reference gene primers within the assay. Sequence reads were collapsed and filtered to measure the absolute abundance of every unique TCRbeta CDR3 rearrangement. For each sample, productive Simpson clonality was calculated as the square root of Simpson's diversity index over productive rearrangements. TCRdb took over this immuneACCESS table, retaining in-frame rearrangements with V and J assigned. Such tables are incomplete; in checked studies, under half of the missing clones stem from an unresolved V gene, and the remainder is unexplained. That table gives V, J and clone size, and the DNA gave D and trimming. The sample contains fewer than 350,000 clones, approximately 87% of them found a single time. Approximately 8% of the sample belongs to the ten largest clones.

The full study reports these points: How much clinical and demographic metadata was included differed by source and by participant, and the metadata was provided uncurated.

The germline V gene supplies CDR1 SGHRS and CDR2 YFSETQ. Measured from the cysteine to the phenylalanine, the CDR3 is 17 residues long. Only the CDR3 DNA is retained, 51 bases long and in frame from the first base. The germline ends are 18 bases apart after V is trimmed by 0 bases and J by 3 bases. In the case of this clone: The antigen it recognizes is unknown. No much larger clone exists at a distance of one base, and base qualities are not known.

The chain uses TRBV5-1 and TRBJ1-1; confidence is insufficient to name the D gene. Sequenced material: peripheral blood. This receptor was identified in a woman between 50 and 59 years old who had recovered from COVID-19. The CDR3 protein: CASSLAPTDGGDTEAFF. The nucleotide sequence reads as follows: TGCGCCAGCAGCTTGGCCCCCACCGACGGAGGCGACACTGAAGCTTTCTTT.